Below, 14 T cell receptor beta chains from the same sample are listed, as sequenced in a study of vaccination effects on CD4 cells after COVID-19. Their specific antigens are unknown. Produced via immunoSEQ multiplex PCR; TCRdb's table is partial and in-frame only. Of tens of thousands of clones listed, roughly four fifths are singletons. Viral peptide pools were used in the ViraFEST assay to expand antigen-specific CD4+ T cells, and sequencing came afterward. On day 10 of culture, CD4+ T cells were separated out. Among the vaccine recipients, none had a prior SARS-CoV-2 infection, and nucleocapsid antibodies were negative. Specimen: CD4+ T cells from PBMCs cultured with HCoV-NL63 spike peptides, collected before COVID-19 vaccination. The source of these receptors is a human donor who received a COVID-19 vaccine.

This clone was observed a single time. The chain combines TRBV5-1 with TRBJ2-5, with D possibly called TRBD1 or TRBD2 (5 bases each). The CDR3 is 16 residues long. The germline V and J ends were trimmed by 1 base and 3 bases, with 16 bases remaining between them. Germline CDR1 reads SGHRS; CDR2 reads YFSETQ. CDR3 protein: CASSLLGVIGEETQYF. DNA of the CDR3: TGCGCCAGCAGCTTGTTGGGGGTTATCGGCGAAGAGACCCAGTACTTC.

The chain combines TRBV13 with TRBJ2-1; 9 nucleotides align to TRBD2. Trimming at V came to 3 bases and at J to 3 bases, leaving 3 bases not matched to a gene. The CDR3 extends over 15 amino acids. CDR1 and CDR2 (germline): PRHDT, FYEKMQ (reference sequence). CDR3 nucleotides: TGTGCCAGCAGCTTCCGCGGGGGGGACTACAATGAGCAGTTCTTC. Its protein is CASSFRGGDYNEQFF.

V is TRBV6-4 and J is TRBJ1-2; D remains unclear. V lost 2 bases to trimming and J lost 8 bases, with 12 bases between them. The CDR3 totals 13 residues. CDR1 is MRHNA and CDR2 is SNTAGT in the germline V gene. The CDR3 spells CASSDVVGYGYTF. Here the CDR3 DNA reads TGTGCCAGCAGTGACGTGGTCGGTTACGGCTACACCTTC.

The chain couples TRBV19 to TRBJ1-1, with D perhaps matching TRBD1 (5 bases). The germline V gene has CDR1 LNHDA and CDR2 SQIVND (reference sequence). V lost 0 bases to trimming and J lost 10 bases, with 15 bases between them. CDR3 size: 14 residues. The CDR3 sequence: CASSIEPQGRVAFF. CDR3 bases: TGTGCCAGTAGTATAGAACCCCAGGGAAGGGTAGCTTTCTTT. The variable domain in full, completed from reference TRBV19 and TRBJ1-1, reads DGGITQSPKYLFRKEGQNVTLSCEQNLNHDAMYWYRQDPGQGLRLIYYSQIVNDFQKGDIAEGYSVSREKKESFPLTVTSAQKNPTAFYLCASSIEPQGRVAFFGQGTRLTVV.

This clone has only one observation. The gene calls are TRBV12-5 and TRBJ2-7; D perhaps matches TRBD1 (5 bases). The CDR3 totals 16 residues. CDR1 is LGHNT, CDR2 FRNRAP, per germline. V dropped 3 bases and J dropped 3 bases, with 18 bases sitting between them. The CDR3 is CASGFPTESGCYEQYV. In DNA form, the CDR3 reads TGTGCTAGTGGTTTTCCCACGGAATCAGGGTGCTACGAGCAGTACGTC.

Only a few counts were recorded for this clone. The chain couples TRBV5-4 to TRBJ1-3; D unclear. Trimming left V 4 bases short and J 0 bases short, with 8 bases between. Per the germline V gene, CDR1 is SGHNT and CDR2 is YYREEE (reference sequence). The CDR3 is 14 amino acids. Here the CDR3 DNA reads TGTGCCAGCAGCAGTTCCGTCTCTGGAAACACCATATATTTT. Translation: CASSSSVSGNTIYF. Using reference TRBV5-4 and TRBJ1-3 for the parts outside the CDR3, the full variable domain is ETGVTQSPTHLIKTRGQQVTLRCSSQSGHNTVSWYQQALGQGPQFIFQYYREEENGRGNFPPRFSGLQFPNYSSELNVNALELDDSALYLCASSSSVSGNTIYFGEGSWLTVV.

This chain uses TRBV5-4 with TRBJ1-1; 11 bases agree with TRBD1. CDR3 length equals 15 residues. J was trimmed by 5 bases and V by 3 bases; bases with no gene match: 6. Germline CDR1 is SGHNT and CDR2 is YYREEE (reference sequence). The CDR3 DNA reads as TGTGCCAGCAGCTGGAGGGACAGGGGGAATACTGAAGCTTTCTTT. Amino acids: CASSWRDRGNTEAFF.

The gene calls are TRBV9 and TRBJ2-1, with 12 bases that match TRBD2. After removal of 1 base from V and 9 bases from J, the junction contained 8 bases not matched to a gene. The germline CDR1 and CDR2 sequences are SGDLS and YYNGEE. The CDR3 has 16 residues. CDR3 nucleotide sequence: TGTGCCAGCAGCGTACGTTTGCTAGCGGGGGGGGTTGAGCAGTTCTTC. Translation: CASSVRLLAGGVEQFF.

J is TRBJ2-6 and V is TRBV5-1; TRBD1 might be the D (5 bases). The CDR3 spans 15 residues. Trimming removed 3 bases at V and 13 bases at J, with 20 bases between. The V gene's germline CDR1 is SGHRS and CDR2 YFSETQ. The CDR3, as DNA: TGCGCCAGCAGCTCCGAGACAGCCCTCTTTAAAGTCCTGACTTTC. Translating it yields CASSSETALFKVLTF.

CDR3 DNA: TGTGCCAGCAGGGTAGCGACCGACAGAGATACGCAGTATTTT. Encoded protein: CASRVATDRDTQYF. The chain is built from TRBV7-2 and TRBJ2-3; tentatively, D is TRBD1 or TRBD2 (5 bases each). V shed 6 bases and J shed 5 bases, with 15 bases lying between them. The CDR3 covers 14 residues. Germline CDR1 SGHTA, CDR2 FQGNSA.

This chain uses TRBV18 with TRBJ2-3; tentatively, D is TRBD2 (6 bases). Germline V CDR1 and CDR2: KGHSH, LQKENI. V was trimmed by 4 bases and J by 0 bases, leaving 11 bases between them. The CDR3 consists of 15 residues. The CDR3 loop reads CASSLIRESTDTQYF. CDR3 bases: TGTGCCAGCTCACTGATTCGGGAGAGCACAGATACGCAGTATTTT.

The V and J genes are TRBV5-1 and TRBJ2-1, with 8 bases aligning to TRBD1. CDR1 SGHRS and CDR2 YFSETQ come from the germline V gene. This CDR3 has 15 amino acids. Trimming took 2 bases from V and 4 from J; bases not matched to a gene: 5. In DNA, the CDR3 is TGCGCCAGCAGCTTAACACAGGGGGGATACAATGAGCAGTTCTTC. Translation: CASSLTQGGYNEQFF.

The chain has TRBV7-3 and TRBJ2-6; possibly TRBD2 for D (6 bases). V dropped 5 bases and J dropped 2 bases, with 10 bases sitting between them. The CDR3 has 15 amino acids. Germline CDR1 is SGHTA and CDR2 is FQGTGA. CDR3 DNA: TGTGCCAGCAGCGAAGGAGGGCCTGGGGCCAACGTCCTGACTTTC. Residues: CASSEGGPGANVLTF. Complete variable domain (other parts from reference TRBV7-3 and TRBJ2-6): GAGVSQTPSNKVTEKGKYVELRCDPISGHTALYWYRQSLGQGPEFLIYFQGTGAADDSGLPNDRFFAVRPEGSVSTLKIQRTERGDSAVYLCASSEGGPGANVLTFGAGSRLTVL.

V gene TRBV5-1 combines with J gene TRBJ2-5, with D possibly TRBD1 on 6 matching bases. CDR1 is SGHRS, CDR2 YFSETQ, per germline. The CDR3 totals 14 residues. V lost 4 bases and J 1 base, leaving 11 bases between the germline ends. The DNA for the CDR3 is TGCGCCAGCAGCCTCAGGGGTGGCCAAGAGACCCAGTACTTC. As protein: CASSLRGGQETQYF.